The source of this T cell receptor beta chain is a study of Ad26.COV2.S vaccination and SARS-CoV-2 variants. Whole-study context: Intramuscularly, Ad26.COV2.S was given either once or twice, 56 days apart. The study's findings and limits: Researchers reported similar non-spike TCR breadth in vaccine and placebo recipients. Measures of TCR breadth and depth may have fallen short of total T cell responses.

Note on this clone: As yet, its antigen is unknown.

Repertoires were generated with immunoSEQ multiplex PCR, while TCRdb's copy carries only in-frame clones and drops some. The sample carries about 400,000 clones, around nine tenths recorded once. Regarding treatment: approximately 18 received Ad26.COV2.S at low or high dose, single or two shots; about 5 received placebo; per-sample allocation not given. Day 63 following the first vaccine or placebo injection was when the samples were taken. An Ad26 vector expressing Wuhan-strain SARS-CoV-2 spike served as the vaccine. The length of the CDR3 is 18 residues. Looked up from germline, CDR1 is SGHRS and CDR2 is YFSETQ. Trimming removed 7 bases from V and 2 bases from J; junction bases left unmatched: 16.

This clonotype originated in a person aged 18 to 59 who received the Ad26.COV2.S COVID-19 vaccine or a placebo. This sequence joins TRBV5-1 and TRBJ2-1, with 9 bases that match TRBD2. Here the sequenced sample was peripheral blood, taken in a trial of Ad26.COV2.S vaccine versus placebo. The CDR3 region has the DNA TGCGCCAGCGCTACTCGGGCGGGAGGGCCAGGGGCCTACAATGAGCAGTTCTTC. Its protein is CASATRAGGPGAYNEQFF.